This T cell receptor beta chain was observed in a study of cytomegalovirus exposure and HLA in healthy donors. Use of 60 Vbeta and 13 Jbeta primers characterized the PCR. This table comes from immunoSEQ multiplex PCR, and its TCRdb copy is limited to in-frame clones, with some not included. The sample lists over 90,000 clones, nearly 70% seen once, with more than 13% in the top ten. Notes on the study in general: Upon later analysis, HLA-associated TCR beta chains proved more clonally expanded than other, equally common chains.

The CDR3 totals 17 residues. Losses at the gene ends were 5 bases for V and 5 bases for J; bases not matched to a gene: 10. Germline-derived CDR1 and CDR2 are SGHAT and FQNNGV. The table lists this clone with a few counts. Its antigen is currently unknown. Specimen: PBMCs. This sequence joins TRBV11-2 and TRBJ2-5; 14 nucleotides match TRBD2. This TCR came from a woman in her forties or fifties in good health and CMV-seropositive. The CDR3 loop is CASSPGTSGSGWETQYF. CDR3 bases: TGTGCCAGCAGCCCCGGGACTAGCGGGAGTGGATGGGAGACCCAGTACTTC.